The TCR beta chain described here comes from a study of cytomegalovirus exposure and HLA in healthy donors. There are 15 residues in the CDR3. J gave up 3 bases and V 8 bases, and 4 bases lay outside the gene matches. Germline loops: CDR1 LNHDA, CDR2 SQIVND (reference sequence). The PCR had 60 Vbeta and 13 Jbeta primers. Some clones are missing from TCRdb's copy, which holds only in-frame ones; the method was immunoSEQ multiplex PCR. The profile shows some 120,000 clones, 75% to 85% of them singletons. This receptor was taken from a man aged 18-30 years in good health and CMV-seronegative. The sequenced material came from PBMCs. The genes are TRBV19 and TRBJ2-3; 14 bases are shared with TRBD2. CDR3 amino acids: CASRGTSGRTDTQYF. The CDR3, as DNA: TGTGCCAGTCGGGGGACTAGCGGGAGAACAGATACGCAGTATTTT.